Each of the 26 T cell receptor beta chains below was sequenced from the same sample in a study of T cells in Graves' hyperthyroidism and ophthalmopathy. TCR beta CDR3 sequences were amplified from RNA transcripts. HTBI primers were the set used in a first-round RT-PCR of the TCR CDR3. MiXCR was run by TCRdb on the multiplex PCR reads, yielding one entry per CDR3 protein. Here the sample spans hundreds of thousands of distinct CDR3 sequences, 11% to 15% being singletons. Sequences were obtained from blood. Receptors were obtained from a man aged 45-65 years with Graves' ophthalmopathy.

Only a few counts were recorded for this clonotype. The DNA for the CDR3 is TGCGCCAGCAGTAGAATGGATGAGCAGTTCTTC. Protein product: CASSRMDEQFF. The V call is TRBV10-2, the J call TRBJ2-1; D call uncertain. Trimming pared 5 bases from V and 8 bases from J, leaving 7 bases between. Germline CDR1 and CDR2: WSHSY and SAAADI. The CDR3 length is 11 residues.

As concerns this clonotype: A single base separates this from a much larger clone, so it may be a read error. Because the CDR3 is missing its conserved closing phenylalanine or tryptophan, this is likely a read error. CDR3 nucleotides: TGTGCCTGGAGCCGACCGGGAGGGCGAGAAGCTTTCCTT. Its protein is CAWSRPGGREAFL. The gene calls are TRBV30 and TRBJ1-1, with unresolved D. The V end lost 3 bases, the J end lost 8 bases, and 16 bases lay between the germline ends. The germline V gene has CDR1 GTSNPN and CDR2 SVGIG (reference sequence). The CDR3 runs to 13 residues.

This clonotype has at least ten counts. The chain joins TRBV28 to TRBJ1-5; D possibly corresponds to TRBD1 (6 bases). CDR1 and CDR2 (germline): MDHEN, SYDVKM. The CDR3 spans 16 residues. V was trimmed by 6 bases and J by 7 bases, leaving 22 bases between them. In nucleotides, the CDR3 is TGTGCCAGCAGCTTAGGGGTTCAGGGGCAGGGGCAGCCCCAGCATTTT. Its translation: CASSLGVQGQGQPQHF.

The chain combines TRBV6-1 with TRBJ1-2; D possibly corresponds to TRBD1 (6 bases). This CDR3 is built from 13 residues. V gave up 5 bases and J gave up 5 bases, with 12 bases separating them. CDR1 is MNHNS and CDR2 is SASEGT in the germline V gene. This CDR3 reads CASSTRGIYGYTF. The CDR3 coding sequence is TGTGCCAGCAGTACGAGGGGGATTTATGGCTACACCTTC.

This clonotype showed up many times. CDR3 DNA: TGTGCCAGCAGTTTAAGATCTACTAGCTCTCGCAATGAGCAGTTCTTC. It codes for CASSLRSTSSRNEQFF. The chain links TRBV27 to TRBJ2-1; weak D call: TRBD2 (6 bases). The V end was cut by 2 bases, the J end by 6 bases, with 17 bases between. The germline gives CDR1 MNHEY, CDR2 SMNVEV (reference sequence). This CDR3 comprises 16 residues.

This clonotype occurred a few times. The chain recombines TRBV9 with TRBJ2-1; 7 nucleotides align to TRBD2. V lost 0 bases, J lost 7 bases, and 13 bases stayed unmatched. From germline, CDR1 is SGDLS and CDR2 YYNGEE. This CDR3 contains 17 residues. CDR3 DNA: TGTGCCAGCAGCGTAGTATCTGGGGGAGGGCCAAGGAATGAGCAGTTCTTC. The encoded protein is CASSVVSGGGPRNEQFF.

This clonotype was recorded a few times. The rearrangement uses TRBV28 and TRBJ1-5, with D unresolved. CDR3 size: 13 residues. Trimming took 6 bases from V and 7 from J, leaving 13 bases between them. Germline V gene lookup returns CDR1 MDHEN and CDR2 SYDVKM. In DNA, the CDR3 is TGTGCCAGCAGCTTGGGGTCCGGGCAGCCCCAGCATTTT. Protein product: CASSLGSGQPQHF.

The table lists this clonotype with many counts. The CDR3 DNA sequence: TGTGCCTGGAGAGCCGGACGGATAACCTACGAGCAGTACTTC. The encoded protein is CAWRAGRITYEQYF. The V gene is TRBV30, the J gene TRBJ2-7; no definite D call. This CDR3 is built from 14 residues. Germline loops: CDR1 GTSNPN, CDR2 SVGIG (reference sequence). Trimming removed 3 bases at V and 2 bases at J, with 14 bases between.

This chain joins TRBV6-2 or TRBV6-3 and TRBJ2-7, with D unclear. The V and J ends lost 6 bases and 3 bases respectively, with 12 bases between them. Germline V gene sequence: CDR1 MNHEY, CDR2 SVGEGT. The CDR3 loop spans 13 amino acids. This CDR3 is CASSHTPNYEQYF. CDR3 nucleotides: TGTGCCAGCAGCCACACCCCGAACTACGAGCAGTACTTC.

The chain joins TRBV9 to TRBJ2-2; D remains unclear. The CDR3 totals 15 residues. Trimming pared 0 bases from V and 1 base from J, leaving 7 bases between. Germline V gene data show CDR1 as SGDLS and CDR2 as YYNGEE. The CDR3 nucleotides are TGTGCCAGCAGCGTAGCTACGGGGAACACCGGGGAGCTGTTTTTT. Translated: CASSVATGNTGELFF.

This clonotype was seen at least ten times. This CDR3 is CASNRDRGTDTQYF. CDR3 sequence (DNA): TGTGCCAGCAACCGGGACAGGGGCACAGATACGCAGTATTTT. This sequence joins TRBV9 and TRBJ2-3; 9 nucleotides agree with TRBD1. The V gene's germline CDR1 is SGDLS and CDR2 YYNGEE. The V and J ends lost 6 bases and 1 base, in that order; junction bases with no gene match: 3. The CDR3 sequence is 14 residues long.

The chain joins TRBV4-1 to TRBJ2-1; no firm D call. Trimming shortened V by 0 bases and J by 10 bases, and 13 bases separated the two germline ends. Per the germline V gene, CDR1 is MGHRA and CDR2 is YSYEKL. The CDR3 is 14 amino acids. The CDR3 sequence is CASSQDGPIREQFF. The CDR3 region has the DNA TGCGCCAGCAGCCAAGATGGACCCATTCGGGAGCAGTTCTTC.

This clonotype was detected only once. The chain has TRBV5-4 and TRBJ2-2; TRBD2 aligns across 7 bases. V lost 5 bases and J lost 5; bases outside the gene matches: 9. Germline values: CDR1 SGHNT, CDR2 YYREEE (reference sequence). The CDR3 length is 15 residues. CDR3 in DNA: TGTGCCAGCAGTAATGAGCGGGGCCGGACCGGGGAGCTGTTTTTT. Encoded protein: CASSNERGRTGELFF.

This clonotype was detected a few times. The chain carries TRBV6-1 and TRBJ2-1, with 7 bases lining up with TRBD2. Looked up from germline, CDR1 is MNHNS and CDR2 is SASEGT. V lost 7 bases and J lost 5; bases outside the gene matches: 14. This CDR3 is 16 amino acids long. The CDR3 spells CASISWAGVLNNEQFF. The CDR3 DNA is TGTGCCAGCATTTCCTGGGCGGGAGTCCTGAACAATGAGCAGTTCTTC.

This clonotype was detected a few times. The chain uses TRBV30 and TRBJ1-4; D not certain. Trimming took 3 bases from V and 11 from J, leaving 13 bases between them. This CDR3 is built from 12 residues. CDR1 is GTSNPN, CDR2 SVGIG, per germline (reference sequence). Written as DNA, the CDR3 is TGTGCCTGGAGGGGATCCTCTGGGAAACTGTTTTTT. The encoded protein is CAWRGSSGKLFF.

This clonotype has at least ten counts. The genes are TRBV5-1 and TRBJ2-3; D unclear. The CDR3 runs to 15 residues. Trimming removed 2 bases from V and 1 base from J, with 11 bases in between. Germline values: CDR1 SGHRS, CDR2 YFSETQ. CDR3 bases: TGCGCCAGCAGCTTATCAAGCGTGGGCACAGATACGCAGTATTTT. As protein: CASSLSSVGTDTQYF.

The chain has TRBV5-6 and TRBJ2-3; 13 bases align to TRBD2. V shed 2 bases, J shed 3 bases, and the junction held 6 bases outside the gene matches. The V gene's germline CDR1 is SGHDT and CDR2 YYEEEE. The CDR3 is made up of 17 amino acids. CDR3 nucleotides: TGTGCCAGCAGCTTAACTAGCGGGAGGGCCCCTACAGATACGCAGTATTTT. Residues: CASSLTSGRAPTDTQYF.

This chain joins TRBV7-8 and TRBJ2-3; 14 positions agree with TRBD2. Trimming took 3 bases from V and 3 from J; bases not matched to a gene: 8. The CDR3 has 18 residues. Looked up from germline, CDR1 is SGHVS and CDR2 is FQNEAQ. CDR3 region: CASSLAPGLAGVTDTQYF. CDR3 DNA: TGTGCCAGCAGCTTGGCCCCGGGACTAGCGGGAGTTACAGATACGCAGTATTTT.

This chain connects TRBV29-1 to TRBJ1-2; no clear D. V gave up 6 bases and J gave up 3 bases, with 11 bases separating them. The CDR3 runs to 12 residues. Germline V lookup: CDR1 SQVTM, CDR2 ANQGSEA. The DNA of the CDR3 is TGCAGCGTAGCGGACGGTGACTATGGCTACACCTTC. Translated: CSVADGDYGYTF.

The rearrangement joins TRBV19 to TRBJ1-1; D call uncertain. This CDR3 spans 16 amino acids. The V end lost 3 bases, the J end lost 1 base, and 15 bases lay between the germline ends. Germline values: CDR1 LNHDA, CDR2 SQIVND (reference sequence). The CDR3 DNA is TGTGCCAGTAGTATGTTAAGAGATAACCCGAACACTGAAGCTTTCTTT. Its translation: CASSMLRDNPNTEAFF.

This clonotype was found many times. The V and J genes are TRBV11-3 and TRBJ2-7; D remains ambiguous. The CDR3 is 12 amino acids. Germline CDR1 reads SGHNT; CDR2 reads YENEEA. V gave up 6 bases and J gave up 6 bases, with 12 bases separating them. The CDR3 coding sequence is TGTGCCAGCAGAGTGACGAACCCCGAGCAGTACTTC. Its translation: CASRVTNPEQYF.

The chain recombines TRBV20-1 with TRBJ2-4, with D perhaps TRBD2 (6 bases). There are 13 residues in the CDR3. Germline-derived CDR1 and CDR2 are DFQATT and SNEGSKA (reference sequence). Trimming shortened V by 4 bases and J by 2 bases, and 9 bases separated the two germline ends. CDR3 bases: TGCAGTGCTAAGGGACTTTCCAAAAACATTCAGTACTTC. Amino acids: CSAKGLSKNIQYF.

This clonotype has ten or more counts. The V and J genes are TRBV4-2 and TRBJ2-3, with TRBD2 identical over 9 bases. The germline CDR1 and CDR2 sequences are LGHNA and YNFKEQ. V dropped 0 bases and J dropped 5; count of bases not matched to a gene: 6. This CDR3 spans 16 amino acids. In DNA form, the CDR3 reads TGTGCCAGCAGCCAAGATCCTAGCGGGATTGGAGATACGCAGTATTTT. Protein sequence: CASSQDPSGIGDTQYF.

The table lists this clonotype with many counts. V usage is TRBV28 and J usage is TRBJ2-1, with TRBD1 identical over 7 bases. The V segment lost 5 bases and the J segment 5 bases; nucleotides outside the gene matches: 6. The CDR3 is 14 amino acids. Germline V gives CDR1 MDHEN, CDR2 SYDVKM. The CDR3 bases are TGTGCCAGCAGTACACCCGACAGGGACAATGAGCAGTTCTTC. Its translation: CASSTPDRDNEQFF.

V usage is TRBV19 and J usage is TRBJ1-1; D not resolved. This CDR3 region has 13 residues. Trimming took 5 bases from V and 2 from J, leaving 9 bases between them. Per germline, CDR1 LNHDA and CDR2 SQIVND (reference sequence). CDR3 protein: CASSEQLNTEAFF. In nucleotides, the CDR3 is TGTGCCAGTAGTGAGCAGCTTAACACTGAAGCTTTCTTT. Complete variable domain (other parts from reference TRBV19 and TRBJ1-1): DGGITQSPKYLFRKEGQNVTLSCEQNLNHDAMYWYRQDPGQGLRLIYYSQIVNDFQKGDIAEGYSVSREKKESFPLTVTSAQKNPTAFYLCASSEQLNTEAFFGQGTRLTVV.

This clonotype was counted at least ten times. V gene TRBV29-1 combines with J gene TRBJ2-7; D may be TRBD2 (5 bases). The V gene lost 7 bases and the J gene lost 1 base, with 11 bases spanning the gap. CDR1 is SQVTM, CDR2 ANQGSEA, per germline. CDR3 length equals 12 residues. The CDR3 protein is CSAGGESYEQYF. The CDR3 DNA is TGCAGCGCTGGTGGGGAGTCCTACGAGCAGTACTTC.